Below, 29 T cell receptor beta chains from the same sample are listed, as sequenced in a study of shared clonotypes between healthy human individuals (TCRdb year 2020). The library was generated by the immunoSEQ multiplex PCR assay. As stored in TCRdb, this immuneACCESS dataset retains in-frame rearrangements with V and J assigned. A fraction of the clones does not appear; measured against another copy, unresolved V genes explain less than half of the discrepancy, and the remainder lacks a known reason. The sample table lists more than 2 million clones, over 85% of them with a count of one. The ten largest clonotypes hold about 1.7% of the sample. CD8 naive samples were CD45RO-negative cells positively selected for CCR7, giving a CD45RA+CCR7+ population that excluded TemRA cells. The sample was naive CD8+ T cells from PBMCs. Per the publication, the cell subset or site label means: CD45RA+CCR7+. The receptors shown here come from a young man in good health. Some clones in this sample may be carry-over from other donors' samples.

As concerns this clone: The sample holds other DNA sequences that translate to the same CDR3. The chain recombines TRBV27 with TRBJ1-2; TRBD1 agrees at 10 bases. Germline values: CDR1 MNHEY, CDR2 SMNVEV (reference sequence). The CDR3 totals 14 residues. The V gene end was trimmed by 5 bases and the J gene end by 8 bases; junction bases not matched to a gene: 8. CDR3 in amino acids: CASSPGQGVDGYTF. The CDR3 DNA follows: TGTGCCAGCAGTCCAGGACAGGGGGTGGACGGCTACACCTTC.

The chain carries TRBV25-1 and TRBJ2-3, with 8 bases that match TRBD1. CDR1 is MGHDK, CDR2 SYGVNS, per germline. V was clipped by 4 bases and J by 6 bases; unmatched bases: 12. The CDR3 is 16 amino acids. For the CDR3, the DNA is TGTGCCAGCAGTGGGTCGGACAGGGCGAGTGTGGATACGCAGTATTTT. Protein product: CASSGSDRASVDTQYF.

Notes on this clone: The same CDR3 is also encoded by other DNA sequences in this sample. This chain connects TRBV19 to TRBJ2-7; 12 nucleotides match TRBD2. The germline V gene has CDR1 LNHDA and CDR2 SQIVND (reference sequence). This CDR3 contains 15 residues. J lost 1 base, V lost 5 bases, and 3 bases had no gene match. CDR3 loop: CASSPGLAGSYEQYF. CDR3 coding DNA: TGTGCCAGTAGTCCCGGACTAGCGGGATCCTACGAGCAGTACTTC. The whole variable domain, remainder taken from reference TRBV19 and TRBJ2-7, is DGGITQSPKYLFRKEGQNVTLSCEQNLNHDAMYWYRQDPGQGLRLIYYSQIVNDFQKGDIAEGYSVSREKKESFPLTVTSAQKNPTAFYLCASSPGLAGSYEQYFGPGTRLTVT.

Regarding this clone: This sample also contains other DNA sequences that code for the same CDR3. The chain combines TRBV7-9 with TRBJ2-6; D perhaps matches TRBD1 (6 bases). Germline assignment: CDR1 SEHNR and CDR2 FQNEAQ (reference sequence). This CDR3 contains 15 residues. Trimming removed 5 bases at V and 0 bases at J, with 8 bases between. The CDR3 is CASSPRGSGANVLTF. The DNA for the CDR3 is TGTGCCAGCAGCCCCAGGGGCTCTGGGGCCAACGTCCTGACTTTC.

The chain employs TRBV6-1 and TRBJ2-7; perhaps TRBD2 as D (6 bases). The CDR3 is made up of 14 amino acids. The V end was cut by 8 bases, the J end by 2 bases, with 16 bases between. From germline, CDR1 is MNHNS and CDR2 SASEGT. CDR3 sequence: CASSGTLVPYEQYF. DNA of the CDR3: TGTGCCAGCTCCGGGACTTTGGTTCCCTACGAGCAGTACTTC.

The chain joins TRBV5-8 to TRBJ1-5, with D maybe TRBD1 (5 bases). V was trimmed by 4 bases and J by 0 bases, leaving 14 bases between them. Germline V gene sequence: CDR1 SGHTS, CDR2 YDEGEE. The CDR3 runs 16 residues. The CDR3 here is CASSPTGTISNQPQHF. CDR3 coding DNA: TGTGCCAGCAGCCCTACCGGGACCATTAGCAATCAGCCCCAGCATTTT.

A remark on this clone: Other DNA sequences from this sample encode an identical CDR3 as well. This chain connects TRBV7-2 to TRBJ2-1, with TRBD2 matching over 10 bases. V shed 4 bases, J shed 3 bases, and the junction held 9 bases outside the gene matches. This CDR3 is 17 amino acids long. CDR1 SGHTA and CDR2 FQGNSA come from the germline V gene. The CDR3 reads CASSSNPGLADYNEQFF. The CDR3, as DNA: TGTGCCAGCAGCTCCAATCCCGGACTAGCGGACTACAATGAGCAGTTCTTC.

This CDR3 reads CATSTYPRGGNTEAFF. The CDR3 coding sequence is TGTGCCACCAGCACTTATCCAAGGGGGGGGAACACTGAAGCTTTCTTT. The rearrangement uses TRBV15 and TRBJ1-1; the D gene is possibly TRBD1 (6 bases). CDR1 and CDR2 from the germline V gene are LNHNV and YYDKDF (reference sequence). V was trimmed by 4 bases and J by 1 base, leaving 16 bases between them. This CDR3 contains 16 residues.

This rearrangement joins TRBV7-8 to TRBJ2-1; 9 bases align to TRBD1. CDR1 SGHVS and CDR2 FQNEAQ come from the germline V gene. The CDR3 is made up of 14 amino acids. V shed 5 bases, J shed 7 bases, and the junction held 6 bases outside the gene matches. This chain's CDR3 is CASSTGTGRNEQFF. The CDR3 nucleotides are TGTGCCAGCAGCACCGGGACAGGGCGTAATGAGCAGTTCTTC. Full variable domain (rest looked up from reference TRBV7-8 and TRBJ2-1): GAGVSQSPRYKVAKRGQDVALRCDPISGHVSLFWYQQALGQGPEFLTYFQNEAQLDKSGLPSDRFFAERPEGSVSTLKIQRTQQEDSAVYLCASSTGTGRNEQFFGPGTRLTVL.

The chain is built from TRBV2 and TRBJ2-3; the match to TRBD2 covers 8 bases. Looked up from germline, CDR1 is SNHLY and CDR2 is FYNNEI. V dropped 4 bases and J dropped 3; count of bases not matched to a gene: 6. The CDR3 extends over 15 amino acids. In nucleotides, the CDR3 is TGTGCCAGCAGTGGTCCAGCGGGAGTTACAGATACGCAGTATTTT. Its translation: CASSGPAGVTDTQYF.

The rearrangement joins TRBV29-1 to TRBJ1-2; the D is unclear. The CDR3 is 16 amino acids. Germline values: CDR1 SQVTM, CDR2 ANQGSEA. With 0 bases removed from V and 0 bases from J, the gap between germline ends came to 14 bases. CDR3 protein: CSVEDLGGGPNYGYTF. In DNA, the CDR3 is TGCAGCGTTGAAGATCTTGGAGGAGGTCCTAACTATGGCTACACCTTC.

The gene calls are TRBV6-1 and TRBJ1-5; D is unresolved. Per the germline V gene, CDR1 is MNHNS and CDR2 is SASEGT. Trimming removed 3 bases at V and 2 bases at J, with 8 bases between. The CDR3 consists of 14 residues. DNA of the CDR3: TGTGCCAGCAGTGATGGGTTTGGCAATCAGCCCCAGCATTTT. It encodes CASSDGFGNQPQHF.

J is TRBJ2-1 and V is TRBV4-3, with 7 nucleotides matching TRBD1. The V gene end was trimmed by 3 bases and the J gene end by 7 bases; junction bases not matched to a gene: 3. The CDR3 sequence is 13 residues long. Germline CDR1 LGHNA, CDR2 YSLEER. This CDR3 is CASSQYRGNEQFF. The CDR3 nucleotides read TGCGCCAGCAGCCAGTACAGGGGAAATGAGCAGTTCTTC.

V is TRBV27 and J is TRBJ2-2, with 9 positions matching TRBD2. From germline, CDR1 is MNHEY and CDR2 SMNVEV (reference sequence). CDR3 length: 16 residues. Unmatched junction bases numbered 10, after V lost 7 bases and J lost 4 bases. The CDR3 DNA sequence: TGTGCCAGCACGCGGACGCTAGCGGGATTCACCGGGGAGCTGTTTTTT. It yields the protein CASTRTLAGFTGELFF.

The chain carries TRBV29-1 and TRBJ2-1; TRBD2 aligns across 8 bases. The CDR3 loop spans 15 amino acids. J was trimmed by 2 bases and V by 4 bases; bases with no gene match: 7. CDR1 is SQVTM, CDR2 ANQGSEA, per germline. The CDR3 sequence: CSVVGVAGTYNEQFF. The CDR3 DNA is TGCAGCGTTGTGGGAGTAGCGGGAACCTACAATGAGCAGTTCTTC.

Only one count was recorded for this clone. Other DNA sequences in the sample encode the same CDR3. The chain couples TRBV7-9 to TRBJ2-5, with D possibly being TRBD2 (5 bases). V was pared by 2 bases and J by 4 bases, with 5 bases between. Looked up from germline, CDR1 is SEHNR and CDR2 is FQNEAQ (reference sequence). This CDR3 region has 12 residues. The CDR3 loop is CASSLSGETQYF. DNA for the CDR3: TGTGCCAGCAGCTTAAGCGGAGAGACCCAGTACTTC.

The chain employs TRBV19 and TRBJ2-1; 9 bases fit TRBD1. CDR1 is LNHDA, CDR2 SQIVND, per germline (reference sequence). The CDR3 is made up of 15 amino acids. V shed 5 bases and J 6 bases; nucleotides not matched to a gene: 8. The CDR3 nucleotides read TGTGCCAGTAGTGCCCACAGGGGGCTGGTCAATGAGCAGTTCTTC. It is translated as CASSAHRGLVNEQFF.

The chain joins TRBV2 to TRBJ1-1; weak D call: TRBD1 (5 bases). The V gene's germline CDR1 is SNHLY and CDR2 FYNNEI. This CDR3 comprises 13 residues. The V end lost 5 bases, the J end lost 6 bases, and 13 bases lay between the germline ends. DNA for the CDR3: TGTGCCAGCAGTTACACACCGGGGGCTGAAGCTTTCTTT. This gives the protein CASSYTPGAEAFF.

The CDR3 is CASSPGTSRYEQYF. CDR3 coding DNA: TGTGCCAGCAGCCCCGGGACTAGCAGGTACGAGCAGTACTTC. This chain links TRBV14 with TRBJ2-7; 9 nucleotides align to TRBD2. The CDR3 contains 14 residues. With V trimmed by 4 bases and J by 4 bases, 5 bases remained unmatched. Germline lookup yields CDR1 SGHDN and CDR2 FVKESK.

This rearrangement joins TRBV7-9 to TRBJ2-6; D perhaps matches TRBD2 (6 bases). CDR3 length: 19 amino acids. V lost 5 bases, J lost 0 bases, and 20 bases lay in between. Germline values: CDR1 SEHNR, CDR2 FQNEAQ (reference sequence). CDR3 sequence reads: CASSAPGSGENSGANVLTF. CDR3 DNA: TGTGCCAGCAGCGCTCCCGGTAGCGGAGAAAACTCTGGGGCCAACGTCCTGACTTTC. The variable domain in full, with the rest retrieved from reference TRBV7-9 and TRBJ2-6, is DTGVSQNPRHKITKRGQNVTFRCDPISEHNRLYWYRQTLGQGPEFLTYFQNEAQLEKSRLLSDRFSAERPKGSFSTLEIQRTEQGDSAMYLCASSAPGSGENSGANVLTFGAGSRLTVL.

This chain connects TRBV11-2 to TRBJ2-1; D uncertain. CDR1 and CDR2 from the germline V gene are SGHAT and FQNNGV. V lost 4 bases to trimming and J lost 0 bases, with 10 bases between them. This CDR3 comprises 15 residues. The CDR3 nucleotides are TGTGCCAGCAGCTCCCTCTCGAGCTCCTACAATGAGCAGTTCTTC. It specifies CASSSLSSSYNEQFF.

V and J are TRBV7-9 and TRBJ2-2; TRBD2 matches 8 bases. Germline V lookup: CDR1 SEHNR, CDR2 FQNEAQ (reference sequence). Trimming at V came to 5 bases and at J to 0 bases, leaving 8 bases not matched to a gene. CDR3 length equals 17 residues. The CDR3 sequence is CASSLPLAAANTGELFF. The CDR3 region has the DNA TGTGCCAGCAGCCTCCCACTAGCGGCAGCGAACACCGGGGAGCTGTTTTTT. Full variable domain (remainder filled in from reference TRBV7-9 and TRBJ2-2): DTGVSQNPRHKITKRGQNVTFRCDPISEHNRLYWYRQTLGQGPEFLTYFQNEAQLEKSRLLSDRFSAERPKGSFSTLEIQRTEQGDSAMYLCASSLPLAAANTGELFFGEGSRLTVL.

The chain's CDR3 is CASREQRDRGYEQYF. CDR3 sequence (DNA): TGTGCCAGCAGGGAGCAGCGGGACAGGGGCTACGAGCAGTACTTC. The rearrangement links TRBV2 to TRBJ2-7; 10 nucleotides match TRBD1. V gave up 6 bases and J gave up 3 bases; unmatched junction bases: 8. The germline gives CDR1 SNHLY, CDR2 FYNNEI. CDR3 length: 15 amino acids.

This rearrangement joins TRBV29-1 to TRBJ2-5; D may match TRBD1 or TRBD2 (5 bases each). The germline gives CDR1 SQVTM, CDR2 ANQGSEA. Trimming took 1 base from V and 0 from J, leaving 9 bases between them. CDR3 size: 14 residues. CDR3 coding DNA: TGCAGCGTTGAAGTGGGGGTGTACCAAGAGACCCAGTACTTC. This sequence encodes CSVEVGVYQETQYF.

V and J are TRBV19 and TRBJ2-7; D assignment may be TRBD1 or TRBD2 (5 bases each). The length of the CDR3 is 12 residues. Trimming removed 7 bases from V and 6 bases from J, with 13 bases in between. Per the germline V gene, CDR1 is LNHDA and CDR2 is SQIVND (reference sequence). CDR3 DNA sequence: TGTGCCAGTACCGGGGAGCAGGGCGAGCAGTACTTC. This encodes CASTGEQGEQYF. Supplemented by reference TRBV19 and TRBJ2-7, the full variable domain reads DGGITQSPKYLFRKEGQNVTLSCEQNLNHDAMYWYRQDPGQGLRLIYYSQIVNDFQKGDIAEGYSVSREKKESFPLTVTSAQKNPTAFYLCASTGEQGEQYFGPGTRLTVT.

CDR3 nucleotides: TGTGCCAGCAGCCTCATCCGGGGGGAGCTGTTTTTT. This sequence encodes CASSLIRGELFF. This chain links TRBV28 with TRBJ2-2; D gene uncertain. Germline V gene sequence: CDR1 MDHEN, CDR2 SYDVKM. This CDR3 is 12 amino acids long. Trimming removed 6 bases from V and 8 bases from J, with 10 bases in between.

On this clone itself: This specimen includes other DNA sequences encoding the same CDR3. The genes are TRBV7-9 and TRBJ2-7; D unresolved. The V end lost 3 bases, the J end lost 2 bases, and 5 bases lay between the germline ends. CDR1 is SEHNR, CDR2 FQNEAQ, per germline (reference sequence). The CDR3 consists of 12 residues. The CDR3, as DNA: TGTGCCAGCAGCTTCCTAGCCTACGAGCAGTACTTC. Translating gives CASSFLAYEQYF.

A note on this clone: The same CDR3 is also encoded by other DNA sequences in this sample. This chain links TRBV10-3 with TRBJ1-1; TRBD1 is a possible D gene (5 bases). Trimming took 0 bases from V and 5 from J, leaving 7 bases between them. Germline V gives CDR1 ENHRY, CDR2 SYGVKD. The CDR3 covers 13 residues. The CDR3 coding sequence is TGTGCCATCAGTGAGTCGGGGGGGACTGAAGCTTTCTTT. Residues: CAISESGGTEAFF.

Details on this clone: Other DNA variants within this sample encode the same CDR3. The chain links TRBV27 to TRBJ2-3; 13 bases agree with TRBD2. CDR3 length: 17 amino acids. Trimming cost V 2 bases and J 0 bases; bases outside gene matches: 2. CDR1 and CDR2 (germline): MNHEY, SMNVEV (reference sequence). The CDR3 here is CASSLLGLAGSTDTQYF. CDR3 DNA: TGTGCCAGCAGTTTACTGGGACTAGCGGGAAGCACAGATACGCAGTATTTT.